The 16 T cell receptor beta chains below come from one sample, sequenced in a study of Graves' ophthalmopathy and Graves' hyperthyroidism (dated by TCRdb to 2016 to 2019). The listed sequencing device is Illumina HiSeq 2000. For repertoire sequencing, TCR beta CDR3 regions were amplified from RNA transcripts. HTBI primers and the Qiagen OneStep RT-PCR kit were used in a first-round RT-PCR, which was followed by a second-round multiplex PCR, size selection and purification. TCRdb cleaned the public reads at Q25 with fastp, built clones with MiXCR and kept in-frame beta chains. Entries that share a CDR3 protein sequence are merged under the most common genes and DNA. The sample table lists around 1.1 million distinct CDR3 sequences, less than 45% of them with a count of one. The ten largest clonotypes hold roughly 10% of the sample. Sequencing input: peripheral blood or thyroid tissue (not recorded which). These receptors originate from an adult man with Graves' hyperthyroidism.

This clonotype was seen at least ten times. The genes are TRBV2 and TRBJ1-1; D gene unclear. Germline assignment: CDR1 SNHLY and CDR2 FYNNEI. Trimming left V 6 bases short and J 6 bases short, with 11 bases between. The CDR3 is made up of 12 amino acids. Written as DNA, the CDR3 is TGTGCCAGCAGCCGACGGGGTGCTGAAGCTTTCTTT. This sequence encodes CASSRRGAEAFF.

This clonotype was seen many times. The CDR3 bases are TGTGCCATCAGTGGGAGGGAGGAGAACACTGAAGCTTTCTTT. This translates into CAISGREENTEAFF. The rearrangement links TRBV10-3 to TRBJ1-1; D is ambiguous. V lost 4 bases and J 1 base, leaving 10 bases between the germline ends. Germline V gives CDR1 ENHRY, CDR2 SYGVKD. This CDR3 comprises 14 residues.

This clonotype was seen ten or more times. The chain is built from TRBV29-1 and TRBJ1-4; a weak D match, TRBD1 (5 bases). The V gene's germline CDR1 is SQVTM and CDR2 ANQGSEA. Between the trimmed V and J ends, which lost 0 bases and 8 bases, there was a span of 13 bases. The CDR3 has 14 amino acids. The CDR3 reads CSVEDRPGGEKLFF. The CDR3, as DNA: TGCAGCGTTGAAGATCGTCCGGGGGGAGAAAAACTGTTTTTT.

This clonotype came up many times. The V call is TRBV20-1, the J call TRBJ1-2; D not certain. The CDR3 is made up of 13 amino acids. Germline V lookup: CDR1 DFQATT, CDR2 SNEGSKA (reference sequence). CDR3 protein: CRVSPEGNYGYTF. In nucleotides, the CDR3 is TGCAGGGTCTCCCCCGAAGGGAACTATGGCTACACCTTC.

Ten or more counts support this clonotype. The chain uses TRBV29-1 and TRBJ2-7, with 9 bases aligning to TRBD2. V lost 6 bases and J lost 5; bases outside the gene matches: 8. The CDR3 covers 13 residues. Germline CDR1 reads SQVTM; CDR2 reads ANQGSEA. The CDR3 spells CSVVPSGKDEQYF. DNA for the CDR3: TGCAGCGTGGTTCCTAGCGGGAAGGACGAGCAGTACTTC.

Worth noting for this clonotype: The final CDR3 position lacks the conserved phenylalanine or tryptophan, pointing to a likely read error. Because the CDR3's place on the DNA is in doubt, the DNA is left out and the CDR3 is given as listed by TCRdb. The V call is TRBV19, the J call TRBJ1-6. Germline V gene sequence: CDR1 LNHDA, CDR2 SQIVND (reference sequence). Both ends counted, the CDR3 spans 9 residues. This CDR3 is CASSTIATN.

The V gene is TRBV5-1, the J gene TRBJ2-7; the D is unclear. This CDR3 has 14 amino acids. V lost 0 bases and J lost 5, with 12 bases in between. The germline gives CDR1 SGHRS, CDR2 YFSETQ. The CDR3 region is CASSLVADADEQYF. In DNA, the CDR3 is TGCGCCAGCAGCTTGGTCGCGGACGCTGACGAGCAGTACTTC.

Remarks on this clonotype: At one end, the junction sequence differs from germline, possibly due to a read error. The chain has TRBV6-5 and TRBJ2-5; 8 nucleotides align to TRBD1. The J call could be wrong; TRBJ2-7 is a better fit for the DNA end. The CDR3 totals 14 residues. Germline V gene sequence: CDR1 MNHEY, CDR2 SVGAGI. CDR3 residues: CAISYGQGTYEQYF. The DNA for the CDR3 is TGTGCCATCAGTTACGGACAGGGAACCTACGAGCAGTACTTC.

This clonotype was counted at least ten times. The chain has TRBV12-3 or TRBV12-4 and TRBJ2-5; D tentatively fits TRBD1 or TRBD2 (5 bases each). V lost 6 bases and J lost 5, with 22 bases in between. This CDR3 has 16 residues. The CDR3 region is CASSAGTAGPAETQYF. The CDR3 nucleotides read TGTGCCAGCAGCGCCGGGACGGCCGGACCCGCGGAGACCCAGTACTTC.

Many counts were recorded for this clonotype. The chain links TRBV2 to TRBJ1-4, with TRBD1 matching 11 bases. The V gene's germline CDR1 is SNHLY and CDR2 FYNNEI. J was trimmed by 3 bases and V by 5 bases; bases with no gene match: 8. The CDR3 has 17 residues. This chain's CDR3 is CASSTPGQGVANEKLFF. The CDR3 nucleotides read TGTGCCAGCAGTACCCCGGGACAGGGGGTCGCTAATGAAAAACTGTTTTTT.

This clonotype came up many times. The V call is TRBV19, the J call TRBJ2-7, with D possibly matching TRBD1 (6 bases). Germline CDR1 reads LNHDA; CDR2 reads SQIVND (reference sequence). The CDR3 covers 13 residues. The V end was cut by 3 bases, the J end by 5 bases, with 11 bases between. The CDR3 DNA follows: TGTGCCAGTAGTATGCAGGGGATGCACGAGCAGTACTTC. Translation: CASSMQGMHEQYF.

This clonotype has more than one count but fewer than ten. The CDR3 DNA reads TGTGCCAGCAGTTACCCACGTGGAGGGTGGGTCCACGAGCAGTACTTC. Residues: CASSYPRGGWVHEQYF. The chain is built from TRBV25-1 and TRBJ2-7, with a weak D call TRBD2 (6 bases). V lost 5 bases and J lost 5, with 22 bases in between. Per the germline V gene, CDR1 is MGHDK and CDR2 is SYGVNS. The CDR3 has 16 amino acids.

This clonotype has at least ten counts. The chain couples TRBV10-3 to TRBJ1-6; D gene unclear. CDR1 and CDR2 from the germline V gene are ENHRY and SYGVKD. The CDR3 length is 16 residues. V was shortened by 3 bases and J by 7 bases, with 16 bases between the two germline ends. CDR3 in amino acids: CAISERSGNGNSPLHF. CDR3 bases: TGTGCCATCAGTGAAAGAAGTGGGAATGGGAATTCACCCCTCCACTTT.

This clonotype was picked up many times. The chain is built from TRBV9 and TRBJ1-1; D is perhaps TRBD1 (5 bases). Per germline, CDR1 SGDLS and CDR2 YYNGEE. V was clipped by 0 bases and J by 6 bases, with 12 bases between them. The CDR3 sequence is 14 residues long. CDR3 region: CASSVGGALSEAFF. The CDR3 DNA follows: TGTGCCAGCAGCGTAGGAGGGGCATTATCTGAAGCTTTCTTT.

The CDR3: CASSARVGGGQPQHF. DNA for the CDR3: TGTGCCAGCAGTGCTAGGGTCGGGGGAGGCCAGCCCCAGCATTTT. The chain combines TRBV2 with TRBJ1-5; the D gene is possibly TRBD1 (5 bases). Germline V lookup: CDR1 SNHLY, CDR2 FYNNEI. Between the trimmed V and J ends, which lost 4 bases and 7 bases, there was a span of 17 bases. There are 15 residues in the CDR3.

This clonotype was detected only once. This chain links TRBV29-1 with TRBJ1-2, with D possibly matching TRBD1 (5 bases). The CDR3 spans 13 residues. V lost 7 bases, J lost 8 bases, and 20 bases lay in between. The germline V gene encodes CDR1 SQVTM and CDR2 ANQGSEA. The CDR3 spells CSAREGQGNGYTF. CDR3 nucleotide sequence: TGCAGCGCCCGAGAAGGGCAGGGAAACGGCTACACCTTC.